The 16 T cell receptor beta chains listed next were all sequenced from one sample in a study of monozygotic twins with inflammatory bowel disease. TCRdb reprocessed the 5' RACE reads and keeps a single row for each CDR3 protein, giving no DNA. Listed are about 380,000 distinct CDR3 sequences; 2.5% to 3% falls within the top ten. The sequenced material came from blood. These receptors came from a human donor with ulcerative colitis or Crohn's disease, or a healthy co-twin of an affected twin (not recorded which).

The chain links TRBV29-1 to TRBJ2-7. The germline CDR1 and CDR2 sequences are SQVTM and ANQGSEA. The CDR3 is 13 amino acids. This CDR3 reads CSVEEDGPYEQYF.

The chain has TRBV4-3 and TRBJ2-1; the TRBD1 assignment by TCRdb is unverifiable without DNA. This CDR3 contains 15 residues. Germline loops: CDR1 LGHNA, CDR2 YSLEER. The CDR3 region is CASSQRTGQYNEQFF.

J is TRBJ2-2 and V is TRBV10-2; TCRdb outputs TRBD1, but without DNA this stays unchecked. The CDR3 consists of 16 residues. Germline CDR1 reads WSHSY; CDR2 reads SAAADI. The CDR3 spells CASSARDRENTGELFF.

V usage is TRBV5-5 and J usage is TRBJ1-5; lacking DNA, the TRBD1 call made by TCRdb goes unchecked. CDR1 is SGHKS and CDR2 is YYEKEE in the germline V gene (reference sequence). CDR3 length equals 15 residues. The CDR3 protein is CASSLAGAGYQPQHF.

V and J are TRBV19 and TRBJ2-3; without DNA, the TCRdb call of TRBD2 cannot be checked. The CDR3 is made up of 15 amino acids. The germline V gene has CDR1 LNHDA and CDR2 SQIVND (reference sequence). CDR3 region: CASRLAASSTDTQYF.

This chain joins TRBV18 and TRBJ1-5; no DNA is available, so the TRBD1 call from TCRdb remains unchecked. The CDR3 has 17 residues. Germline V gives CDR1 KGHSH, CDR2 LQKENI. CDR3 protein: CASSQWTLGGHNQPQHF.

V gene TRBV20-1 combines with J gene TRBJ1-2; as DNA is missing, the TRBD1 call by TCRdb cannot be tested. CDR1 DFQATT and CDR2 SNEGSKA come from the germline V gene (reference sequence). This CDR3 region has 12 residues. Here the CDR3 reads CSARVGGYGYTF.

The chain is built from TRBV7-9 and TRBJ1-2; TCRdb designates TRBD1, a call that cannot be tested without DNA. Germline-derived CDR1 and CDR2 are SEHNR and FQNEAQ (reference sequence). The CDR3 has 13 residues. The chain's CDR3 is CASSFRDAGGYTF.

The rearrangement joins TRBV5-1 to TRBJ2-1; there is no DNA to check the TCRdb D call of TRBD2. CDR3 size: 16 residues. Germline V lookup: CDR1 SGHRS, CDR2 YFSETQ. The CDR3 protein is CASSLEASGGDNEQFF.

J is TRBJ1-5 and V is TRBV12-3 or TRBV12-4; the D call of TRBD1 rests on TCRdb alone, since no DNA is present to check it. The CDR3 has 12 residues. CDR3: CASSFRGQPQHF.

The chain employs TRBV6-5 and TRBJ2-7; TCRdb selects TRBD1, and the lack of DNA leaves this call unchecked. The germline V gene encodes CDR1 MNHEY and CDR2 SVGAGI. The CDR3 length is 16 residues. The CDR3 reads CASSYSTGQTVYEQYF.

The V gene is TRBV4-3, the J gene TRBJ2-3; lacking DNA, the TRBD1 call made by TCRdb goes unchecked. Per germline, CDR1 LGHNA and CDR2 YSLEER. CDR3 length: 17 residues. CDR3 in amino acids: CASSQDSAGVYTDTQYF.

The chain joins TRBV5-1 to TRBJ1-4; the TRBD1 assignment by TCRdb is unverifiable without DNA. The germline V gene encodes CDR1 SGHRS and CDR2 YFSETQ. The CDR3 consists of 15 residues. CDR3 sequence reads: CASSSRDPLSEKLFF.

CDR3 protein: CAMLDSAADNEQFF. The J gene is TRBJ2-1, the V gene TRBV2. Germline lookup yields CDR1 SNHLY and CDR2 FYNNEI. This CDR3 is built from 14 residues.

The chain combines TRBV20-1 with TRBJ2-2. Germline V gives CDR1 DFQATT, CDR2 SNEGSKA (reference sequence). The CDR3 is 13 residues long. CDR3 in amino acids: CSASSVNTGELFF.

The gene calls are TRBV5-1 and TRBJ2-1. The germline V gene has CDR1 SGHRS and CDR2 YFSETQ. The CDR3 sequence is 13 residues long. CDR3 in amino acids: CASSLKGTDEQFF.